The 18 T cell receptor beta chains below were found in one sample sequenced in a study of blood T cell repertoires in COVID-19. The table came from immunoSEQ multiplex PCR; TCRdb's copy has only in-frame clones and leaves some out. Of approximately 190,000 clones listed, under 90% are singletons. Sequencing input: peripheral blood. The receptors were gathered from a human donor in a cohort sampled during active COVID-19.

The J gene is TRBJ1-3, the V gene TRBV9; tentative D call: TRBD1 (5 bases). The CDR3 sequence is 15 residues long. Germline values: CDR1 SGDLS, CDR2 YYNGEE. V shed 4 bases and J shed 0 bases, with 11 bases lying between them. CDR3 region: CASSPRGGSGNTIYF. In nucleotides, the CDR3 is TGTGCCAGCAGCCCACGGGGGGGCTCTGGAAACACCATATATTTT.

This clone occurred once. The rearrangement uses TRBV14 and TRBJ1-6; tentative D call: TRBD1 (6 bases). V was clipped by 2 bases and J by 7 bases, with 12 bases between them. This CDR3 region has 15 residues. The germline V gene encodes CDR1 SGHDN and CDR2 FVKESK. CDR3 sequence: CASSQHRVTNSPLHF. The CDR3, as DNA: TGTGCCAGCAGCCAACACAGGGTTACGAATTCACCCCTCCACTTT.

The CDR3 reads CASSVGTGDTGELFF. As DNA, the CDR3 is TGTGCCAGCAGTGTCGGGACAGGGGACACCGGGGAGCTGTTTTTT. The V call is TRBV7-9, the J call TRBJ2-2; 10 bases map to TRBD1. The length of the CDR3 is 15 residues. The germline V gene encodes CDR1 SEHNR and CDR2 FQNEAQ (reference sequence). The ends lost 6 bases at V and 3 bases at J; junction bases unmatched: 4.

This chain joins TRBV15 and TRBJ2-1; 9 positions match TRBD1. The germline CDR1 and CDR2 sequences are LNHNV and YYDKDF (reference sequence). This CDR3 comprises 16 residues. V lost 1 base and J lost 2; bases outside the gene matches: 3. CDR3 DNA sequence: TGTGCCACCAGCAGAGGAGGGACAGGGCCCTACAATGAGCAGTTCTTC. Its protein product is CATSRGGTGPYNEQFF.

The rearrangement joins TRBV5-5 to TRBJ2-7; the match to TRBD2 covers 7 bases. Germline CDR1 is SGHKS and CDR2 is YYEKEE (reference sequence). V dropped 1 base and J dropped 5; count of bases not matched to a gene: 6. The CDR3 contains 14 residues. The CDR3 sequence is CASSLRRESHEQYF. The CDR3 DNA reads as TGTGCCAGCAGCTTGAGGCGGGAGAGTCACGAGCAGTACTTC.

The chain uses TRBV7-9 and TRBJ2-1, with a possible D match to TRBD2 (6 bases). The germline CDR1 and CDR2 sequences are SEHNR and FQNEAQ (reference sequence). The CDR3 is 15 amino acids. Trimming stripped 3 bases from V and 3 bases from J, with 12 bases between. The CDR3 loop reads CASSLVRGYYNEQFF. In nucleotides, the CDR3 is TGTGCCAGCAGCTTGGTGCGGGGATACTACAATGAGCAGTTCTTC.

This clone was observed once. The gene calls are TRBV6-1 and TRBJ2-7; 9 bases are a match to TRBD1. Losses at the gene ends were 1 base for V and 2 bases for J; bases not matched to a gene: 0. The CDR3 spans 14 residues. CDR1 MNHNS and CDR2 SASEGT come from the germline V gene. The CDR3 DNA is TGTGCCAGCAGTGAAGGGACAGGGGCCTACGAGCAGTACGTC. The encoded protein is CASSEGTGAYEQYV.

The chain recombines TRBV6-5 with TRBJ2-7; TRBD1 might be the D (6 bases). Germline V gene data show CDR1 as MNHEY and CDR2 as SVGAGI. V was pared by 11 bases and J by 0 bases, with 17 bases between. The CDR3 runs 14 residues. The CDR3 region is CAAKDRPNSYEQYF. CDR3 nucleotide sequence: TGTGCCGCCAAGGACAGACCAAACTCCTACGAGCAGTACTTC.

The chain employs TRBV2 and TRBJ2-5; the D gene is possibly TRBD1 (6 bases). The V gene lost 8 bases and the J gene lost 1 base, with 17 bases spanning the gap. This CDR3 is built from 15 residues. Germline CDR1 SNHLY, CDR2 FYNNEI. The CDR3 DNA sequence: TGTGCCAGCCAAATTTATGGACAGACCCAAGAGACCCAGTACTTC. The encoded protein is CASQIYGQTQETQYF.

The chain couples TRBV4-1 to TRBJ2-2, with TRBD1 matching over 8 bases. The CDR3 spans 13 residues. The junction had 0 bases not matched to a gene; V was cut back by 8 bases and J by 1 base. The V gene's germline CDR1 is MGHRA and CDR2 YSYEKL. CDR3 sequence (DNA): TGCGCCAGCGGACAGGGGAACACCGGGGAGCTGTTTTTT. Its protein is CASGQGNTGELFF.

This chain uses TRBV4-2 with TRBJ1-1, with unresolved D. The length of the CDR3 is 12 residues. V was clipped by 0 bases and J by 4 bases, with 3 bases between them. Germline CDR1 is LGHNA and CDR2 is YNFKEQ. As DNA, the CDR3 is TGTGCCAGCAGCCAAGACTTCACTGAAGCTTTCTTT. This codes for CASSQDFTEAFF.

Details on this clone: The junction and the germline gene differ at one end; a read error may be behind it. The CDR3 spells CASSPGLAGDNEQFF. CDR3 nucleotides: TGTGCTAGCAGCCCGGGACTAGCGGGGGATAATGAGCAGTTCTTC. The V call is TRBV7-7, the J call TRBJ2-1; 14 nucleotides match TRBD2. This CDR3 spans 15 amino acids. Germline CDR1 reads SSHAT; CDR2 reads FNYEAQ (reference sequence).

As concerns this clone: The junction departs from germline at one end; a sequencing error may be responsible. The CDR3 region is CASSEVGPRGTGRNEKLFF. In DNA form, the CDR3 reads TGTGCCAGCAGCGAAGTAGGTCCTAGAGGGACAGGGCGGAATGAAAAACTGTTTTTT. The J gene is TRBJ1-4, the V gene TRBV2; TRBD1 matches 9 bases. CDR1 SNHLY and CDR2 FYNNEI come from the germline V gene. The CDR3 spans 19 residues.

V is TRBV30 and J is TRBJ1-5; TRBD1 is a possible D gene (6 bases). Germline CDR1 and CDR2: GTSNPN and SVGIG (reference sequence). Trimming took 5 bases from V and 2 from J, leaving 19 bases between them. The CDR3 runs to 16 residues. CDR3 region: CAWEDRFPTGNQPQHF. The DNA for the CDR3 is TGTGCCTGGGAAGACAGGTTCCCTACGGGCAATCAGCCCCAGCATTTT.

The chain couples TRBV7-2 to TRBJ2-1, with 8 nucleotides matching TRBD1. The CDR3 sequence is 14 residues long. In germline, CDR1 is SGHTA, CDR2 FQGNSA. The J segment lost 8 bases and the V segment lost 2 bases, leaving 5 bases of the junction unmatched. CDR3 in DNA: TGTGCCAGCAGCTTACCGGGACAGGTGTATGAGCAGTTCTTC. Translated, it gives CASSLPGQVYEQFF.

The gene calls are TRBV5-4 and TRBJ2-7; D gene uncertain. Trimming took off 1 base at V and 5 bases at J, with 13 bases between the two ends. This CDR3 is 14 amino acids long. Looked up from germline, CDR1 is SGHNT and CDR2 is YYREEE (reference sequence). The CDR3 nucleotides are TGTGCCAGCAGCTTGTCTAGAAATATTGACGAGCAGTACTTC. Residues: CASSLSRNIDEQYF.

The chain has TRBV7-8 and TRBJ1-2; D is unclear. Between the trimmed V and J ends, which lost 0 bases and 7 bases, there was a span of 15 bases. In germline, CDR1 is SGHVS, CDR2 FQNEAQ. The CDR3 loop spans 15 amino acids. The CDR3 DNA follows: TGTGCCAGCAGCTTAGCAGCGGGGTCGGGGTCTGGCTACACCTTC. Translation: CASSLAAGSGSGYTF.

The chain has TRBV4-1 and TRBJ1-1, with D possibly TRBD1 on 6 matching bases. The CDR3 extends over 15 amino acids. Germline V gene data show CDR1 as MGHRA and CDR2 as YSYEKL. Deletions cut 2 bases from V and 5 bases from J, with 15 bases between. CDR3: CASSQLPGVETEAFF. CDR3 DNA: TGCGCCAGCAGCCAATTGCCAGGGGTTGAAACTGAAGCTTTCTTT.